These 5 T cell receptor beta chains were all obtained from the same sample, sequenced in a study of cytomegalovirus exposure and HLA in healthy donors (dated by TCRdb to about 2017). The method behind the library was the immunoSEQ multiplex PCR assay. For the multiplex PCR, a mixture combining 60 forward primers for TCR Vbeta segments and 13 reverse primers for TCR Jbeta segments was used. TCRdb's version of the immuneACCESS table is confined to in-frame rearrangements and falls short of the full clone set. An unresolved V gene accounts for under half of the shortfall where checked; the remainder is of unknown origin. This sample's listing comprises under 150,000 clones. In total, the top ten clones hold roughly 1.5% of the sample. Sequencing was done on a sample of PBMCs. These receptors were collected from a woman aged 40 to 50 in good health and CMV-seronegative.

V and J are TRBV19 and TRBJ1-3; no definite D call. Trimming shortened V by 3 bases and J by 0 bases, and 9 bases separated the two germline ends. The CDR3 totals 15 residues. Germline V CDR1 and CDR2: LNHDA, SQIVND (reference sequence). This CDR3 is CASSILQNSGNTIYF. CDR3 bases: TGTGCCAGTAGTATTTTACAGAACTCTGGAAACACCATATATTTT.

V and J are TRBV7-2 and TRBJ1-4, with 12 bases aligning to TRBD1. The CDR3 spans 17 residues. Germline values: CDR1 SGHTA, CDR2 FQGNSA. V was pared by 3 bases and J by 7 bases, with 9 bases of the junction left unmatched. CDR3 nucleotide sequence: TGTGCCAGCAGCTTGGTCCCGGGACAGGGGGCTATTGAAAAACTGTTTTTT. Translated, it gives CASSLVPGQGAIEKLFF.

The chain employs TRBV5-4 and TRBJ2-3; D remains unclear. This CDR3 spans 15 amino acids. The V gene lost 1 base and the J gene lost 1 base, with 10 bases spanning the gap. CDR1 is SGHNT and CDR2 is YYREEE in the germline V gene (reference sequence). The CDR3 spells CASSLWSGRTDTQYF. The CDR3 DNA sequence: TGTGCCAGCAGCTTGTGGTCAGGTCGCACAGATACGCAGTATTTT.

The chain links TRBV11-2 to TRBJ2-3, with 8 positions matching TRBD1. Per germline, CDR1 SGHAT and CDR2 FQNNGV. The CDR3 is 15 amino acids. With V trimmed by 1 base and J by 4 bases, 4 bases remained unmatched. The CDR3 sequence: CASSLGGQGPDTQYF. CDR3 nucleotide sequence: TGTGCCAGCAGCTTAGGAGGACAGGGCCCAGATACGCAGTATTTT. The full variable domain, in which reference TRBV11-2 and TRBJ2-3 provide the parts outside the CDR3, is EAGVAQSPRYKIIEKRQSVAFWCNPISGHATLYWYQQILGQGPKLLIQFQNNGVVDDSQLPKDRFSAERLKGVDSTLKIQPAKLEDSAVYLCASSLGGQGPDTQYFGPGTRLTVL.

The V and J genes are TRBV2 and TRBJ1-4; 7 bases agree with TRBD1. V dropped 11 bases and J dropped 13; count of bases not matched to a gene: 19. Germline V gene lookup returns CDR1 SNHLY and CDR2 FYNNEI. The CDR3 extends over 14 amino acids. The CDR3 DNA is TGTGCCGTCATCCAGGACAGGACTAACTCGGGACTGTTTTTT. Its protein product is CAVIQDRTNSGLFF.